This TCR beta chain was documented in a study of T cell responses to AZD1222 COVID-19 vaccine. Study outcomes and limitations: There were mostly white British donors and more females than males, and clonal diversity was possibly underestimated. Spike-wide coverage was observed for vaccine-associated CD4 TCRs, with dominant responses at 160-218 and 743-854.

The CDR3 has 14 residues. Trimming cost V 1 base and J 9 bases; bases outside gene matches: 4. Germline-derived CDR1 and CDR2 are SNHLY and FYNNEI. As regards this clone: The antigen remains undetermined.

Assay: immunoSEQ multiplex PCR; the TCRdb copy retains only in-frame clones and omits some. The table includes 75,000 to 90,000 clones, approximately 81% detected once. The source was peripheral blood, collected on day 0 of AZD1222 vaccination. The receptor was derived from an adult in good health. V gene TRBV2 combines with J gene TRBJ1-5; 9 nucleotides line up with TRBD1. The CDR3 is CASSEGTGVRPQHF. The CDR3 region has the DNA TGTGCCAGCAGTGAAGGGACAGGGGTTAGGCCCCAGCATTTT. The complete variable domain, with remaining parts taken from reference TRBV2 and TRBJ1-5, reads EPEVTQTPSHQVTQMGQEVILRCVPISNHLYFYWYRQILGQKVEFLVSFYNNEISEKSEIFDDQFSVERPDGSNFTLKIRSTKLEDSAMYFCASSEGTGVRPQHFGDGTRLSIL.